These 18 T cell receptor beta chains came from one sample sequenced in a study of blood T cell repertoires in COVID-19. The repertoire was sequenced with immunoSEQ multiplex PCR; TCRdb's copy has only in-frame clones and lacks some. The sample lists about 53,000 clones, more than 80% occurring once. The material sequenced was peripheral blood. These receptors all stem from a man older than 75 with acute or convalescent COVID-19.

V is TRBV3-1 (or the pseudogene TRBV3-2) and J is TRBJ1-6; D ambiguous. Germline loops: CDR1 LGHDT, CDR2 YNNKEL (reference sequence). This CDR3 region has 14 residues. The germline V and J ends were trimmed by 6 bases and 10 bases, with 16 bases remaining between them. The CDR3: CASRVQREGSPLHF. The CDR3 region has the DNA TGTGCCAGCAGGGTCCAGCGGGAAGGGTCACCCCTCCACTTT.

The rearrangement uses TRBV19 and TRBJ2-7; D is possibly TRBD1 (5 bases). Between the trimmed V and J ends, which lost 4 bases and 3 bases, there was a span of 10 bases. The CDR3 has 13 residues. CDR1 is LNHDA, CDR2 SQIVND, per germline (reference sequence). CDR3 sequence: CASSTDRIYEQYF. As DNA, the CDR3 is TGTGCCAGTAGTACCGACAGAATCTACGAGCAGTACTTC. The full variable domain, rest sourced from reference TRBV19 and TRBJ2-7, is DGGITQSPKYLFRKEGQNVTLSCEQNLNHDAMYWYRQDPGQGLRLIYYSQIVNDFQKGDIAEGYSVSREKKESFPLTVTSAQKNPTAFYLCASSTDRIYEQYFGPGTRLTVT.

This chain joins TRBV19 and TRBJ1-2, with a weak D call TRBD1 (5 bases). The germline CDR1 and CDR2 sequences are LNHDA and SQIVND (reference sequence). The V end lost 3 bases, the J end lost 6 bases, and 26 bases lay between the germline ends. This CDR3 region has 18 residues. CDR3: CASSIARRQRGFSDGYTF. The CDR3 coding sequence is TGTGCCAGTAGTATTGCTCGGAGACAGCGAGGTTTTTCGGATGGCTACACCTTC.

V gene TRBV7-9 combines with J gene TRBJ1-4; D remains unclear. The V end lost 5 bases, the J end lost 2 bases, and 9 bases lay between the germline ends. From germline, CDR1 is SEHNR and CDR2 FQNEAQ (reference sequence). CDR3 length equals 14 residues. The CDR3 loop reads CASSAAGTNEKLFF. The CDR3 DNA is TGTGCCAGCAGCGCCGCGGGGACTAATGAAAAACTGTTTTTT.

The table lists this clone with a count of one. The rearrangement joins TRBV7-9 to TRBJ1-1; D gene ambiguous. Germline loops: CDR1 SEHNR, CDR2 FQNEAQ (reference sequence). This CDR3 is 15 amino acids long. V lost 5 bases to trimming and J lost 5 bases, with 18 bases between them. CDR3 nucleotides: TGTGCCAGCAGCCCCGATCGGGAATGGAAAACTGAAGCTTTCTTT. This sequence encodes CASSPDREWKTEAFF.

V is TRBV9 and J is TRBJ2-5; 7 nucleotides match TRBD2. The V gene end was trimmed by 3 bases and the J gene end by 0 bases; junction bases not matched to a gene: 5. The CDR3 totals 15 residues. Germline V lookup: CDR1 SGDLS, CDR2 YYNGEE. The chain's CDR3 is CASSEGLRYQETQYF. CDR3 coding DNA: TGTGCCAGCAGCGAGGGACTACGGTACCAAGAGACCCAGTACTTC.

The chain's CDR3 is CASRPQGGVGNSPLHF. The CDR3 DNA reads as TGTGCCAGCAGGCCGCAAGGAGGGGTGGGTAATTCACCCCTCCACTTT. The rearrangement links TRBV11-2 to TRBJ1-6, with a tentative D call TRBD1 (5 bases). Germline V gives CDR1 SGHAT, CDR2 FQNNGV. The V gene lost 6 bases and the J gene lost 6 bases, with 18 bases spanning the gap. The CDR3 length is 16 residues.

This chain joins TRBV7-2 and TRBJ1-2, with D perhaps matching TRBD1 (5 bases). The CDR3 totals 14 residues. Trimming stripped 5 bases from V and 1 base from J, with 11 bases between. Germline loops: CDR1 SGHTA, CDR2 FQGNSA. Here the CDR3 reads CASSRDSLNYGYTF. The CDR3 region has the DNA TGTGCCAGCAGCAGAGACAGCCTTAACTATGGCTACACCTTC.

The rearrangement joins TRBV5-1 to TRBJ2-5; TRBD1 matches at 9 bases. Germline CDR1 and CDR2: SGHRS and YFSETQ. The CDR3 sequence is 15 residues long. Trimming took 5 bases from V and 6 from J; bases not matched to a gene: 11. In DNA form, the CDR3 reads TGCGCCAGCAGTTTCTCCTGGGACAGGGCTAAGACCCAGTACTTC. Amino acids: CASSFSWDRAKTQYF.

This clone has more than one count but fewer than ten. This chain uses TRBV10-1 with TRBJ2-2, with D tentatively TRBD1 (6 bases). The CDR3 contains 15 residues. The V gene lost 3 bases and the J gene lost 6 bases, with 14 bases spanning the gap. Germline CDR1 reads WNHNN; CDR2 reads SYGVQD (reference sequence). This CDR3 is CASSDPDRSAGELFF. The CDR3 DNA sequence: TGCGCCAGCAGTGACCCCGACAGGTCCGCCGGGGAGCTGTTTTTT.

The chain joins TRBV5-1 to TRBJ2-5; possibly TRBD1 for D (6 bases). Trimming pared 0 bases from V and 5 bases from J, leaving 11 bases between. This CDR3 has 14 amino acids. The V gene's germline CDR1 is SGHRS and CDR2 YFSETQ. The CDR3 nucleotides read TGCGCCAGCAGCTTGGGGGGGCGGATGGAGACCCAGTACTTC. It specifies CASSLGGRMETQYF. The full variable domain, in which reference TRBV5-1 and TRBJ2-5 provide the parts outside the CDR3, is KAGVTQTPRYLIKTRGQQVTLSCSPISGHRSVSWYQQTPGQGLQFLFEYFSETQRNKGNFPGRFSGRQFSNSRSEMNVSTLELGDSALYLCASSLGGRMETQYFGPGTRLLVL.

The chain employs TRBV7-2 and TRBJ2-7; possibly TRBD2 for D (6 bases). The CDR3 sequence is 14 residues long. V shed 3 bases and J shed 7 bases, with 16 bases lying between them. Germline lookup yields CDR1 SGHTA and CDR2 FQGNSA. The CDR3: CASSFLRTTEEQYF. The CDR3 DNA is TGTGCCAGCAGCTTCCTCCGGACTACCGAGGAGCAGTACTTC.

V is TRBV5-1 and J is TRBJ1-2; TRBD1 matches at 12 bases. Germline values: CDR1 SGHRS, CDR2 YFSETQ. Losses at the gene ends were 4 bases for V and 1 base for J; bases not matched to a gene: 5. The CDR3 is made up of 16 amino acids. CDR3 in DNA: TGCGCCAGCAGCGTCGGGACAGGGGGCAATAACTATGGCTACACCTTC. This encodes CASSVGTGGNNYGYTF. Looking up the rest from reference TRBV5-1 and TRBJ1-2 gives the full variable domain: KAGVTQTPRYLIKTRGQQVTLSCSPISGHRSVSWYQQTPGQGLQFLFEYFSETQRNKGNFPGRFSGRQFSNSRSEMNVSTLELGDSALYLCASSVGTGGNNYGYTFGSGTRLTVV.

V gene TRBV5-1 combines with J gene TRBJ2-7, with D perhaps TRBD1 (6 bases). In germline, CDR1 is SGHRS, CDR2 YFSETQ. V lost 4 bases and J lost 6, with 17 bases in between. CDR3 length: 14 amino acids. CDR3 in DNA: TGCGCCAGCAGCCCCTGGACAGCGTTTACCGAGCAGTACTTC. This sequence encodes CASSPWTAFTEQYF.

The CDR3 region has the DNA TGCGCCAGCAGCACCACAGGGAATCCATACAATGAGCAGTTCTTC. Protein product: CASSTTGNPYNEQFF. This chain joins TRBV5-1 and TRBJ2-1, with a tentative D call TRBD1 (6 bases). The V end was cut by 4 bases, the J end by 4 bases, with 15 bases between. From germline, CDR1 is SGHRS and CDR2 YFSETQ. The CDR3 is made up of 15 amino acids.

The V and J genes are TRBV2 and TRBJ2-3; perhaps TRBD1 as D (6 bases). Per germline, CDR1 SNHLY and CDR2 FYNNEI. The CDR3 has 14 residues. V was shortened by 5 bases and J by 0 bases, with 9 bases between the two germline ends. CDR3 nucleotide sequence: TGTGCCAGCAGTATCGACAGGAGCACAGATACGCAGTATTTT. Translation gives CASSIDRSTDTQYF.

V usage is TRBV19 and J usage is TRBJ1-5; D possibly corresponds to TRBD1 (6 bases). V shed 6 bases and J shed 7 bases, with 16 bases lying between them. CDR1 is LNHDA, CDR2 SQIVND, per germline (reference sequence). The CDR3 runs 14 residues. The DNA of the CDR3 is TGTGCCAGTAGCCCCGGACAGCGAAAACAGCCCCAGCATTTT. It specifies CASSPGQRKQPQHF.

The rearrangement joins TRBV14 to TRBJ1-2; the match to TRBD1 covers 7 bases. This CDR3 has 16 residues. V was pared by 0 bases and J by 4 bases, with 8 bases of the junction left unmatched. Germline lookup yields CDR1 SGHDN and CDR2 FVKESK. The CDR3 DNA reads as TGTGCCAGCAGCCAAGACATCCAGGGGGATCTCTATGGCTACACCTTC. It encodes CASSQDIQGDLYGYTF.